The 4 T cell receptor beta chains given below trace back to one sample, sequenced in a study of blood T cell repertoires in COVID-19. The assay was immunoSEQ multiplex PCR, and TCRdb's table has in-frame clones only and misses some. The repertoire holds under 200,000 clones, with more than 70% as singletons. The specimen was PBMCs or T cells enriched from blood (not recorded which). These receptors came from a man aged 35 to 55 with acute COVID-19.

V gene TRBV6-1 combines with J gene TRBJ1-1; TRBD1 aligns across 7 bases. The V gene's germline CDR1 is MNHNS and CDR2 SASEGT. The CDR3 is 12 residues long. Unmatched junction bases numbered 3, after V lost 3 bases and J lost 8 bases. CDR3 region: CASSDRDREAFF. In DNA form, the CDR3 reads TGTGCCAGCAGTGATAGGGACAGAGAAGCTTTCTTT.

The chain uses TRBV11-2 and TRBJ1-2, with no clear D. Germline CDR1 reads SGHAT; CDR2 reads FQNNGV. This CDR3 has 11 amino acids. Trimming removed 1 base at V and 8 bases at J, with 5 bases between. The DNA for the CDR3 is TGTGCCAGCAGCTTAGCGGGGGGCTACACCTTC. The encoded protein is CASSLAGGYTF.

V is TRBV5-6 and J is TRBJ2-7; 9 bases are a match to TRBD1. The V segment lost 4 bases and the J segment 2 bases; nucleotides outside the gene matches: 7. CDR1 is SGHDT, CDR2 YYEEEE, per germline. The CDR3 covers 15 residues. This CDR3 is CASSTGQGPPYEQYF. The CDR3 coding sequence is TGTGCCAGCAGCACCGGACAGGGGCCGCCCTACGAGCAGTACTTC. Full variable domain (outside the CDR3, taken from reference TRBV5-6 and TRBJ2-7): DAGVTQSPTHLIKTRGQQVTLRCSPKSGHDTVSWYQQALGQGPQFIFQYYEEEERQRGNFPDRFSGHQFPNYSSELNVNALLLGDSALYLCASSTGQGPPYEQYFGPGTRLTVT.

This chain uses TRBV25-1 with TRBJ2-2; 11 nucleotides match TRBD2. Germline V gene data show CDR1 as MGHDK and CDR2 as SYGVNS. J gave up 5 bases and V 3 bases, and 8 bases lay outside the gene matches. The CDR3 sequence is 17 residues long. The CDR3 nucleotides are TGTGCCAGCAGTGATATCCTAGCGGGAGGCGGTACCGGGGAGCTGTTTTTT. Amino acid sequence: CASSDILAGGGTGELFF. The whole variable domain, filled in from reference TRBV25-1 and TRBJ2-2, reads EADIYQTPRYLVIGTGKKITLECSQTMGHDKMYWYQQDPGMELHLIHYSYGVNSTEKGDLSSESTVSRIRTEHFPLTLESARPSHTSQYLCASSDILAGGGTGELFFGEGSRLTVL.